This T cell receptor beta chain comes out of a study of OX40 agonist ivuxolimab in advanced cancers. The overall study: Across the patients, intravenous ivuxolimab was delivered every 2 weeks at 0.01 to 10 mg/kg. The dose-escalation cohort was just under 85% male, with a mean age of around 54 years, ranging about 23 to 90. It was permissible to have had prior anti-PD-1, anti-PD-L1 or anti-CTLA-4 therapy, and around 40% had some.

Generated by immunoSEQ multiplex PCR, the TCRdb table keeps only in-frame clones and is missing some. The data contain some 77,000 clones, around 83% of them seen just once; the ten biggest clones take up about 0.8%. This CDR3 comprises 12 residues. V lost 4 bases to trimming and J lost 7 bases, with 8 bases between them. Germline V gives CDR1 LNHDA, CDR2 SQIVND (reference sequence). The sample consisted of CD4+ or CD8+ T cells sorted from blood, taken in a trial of the OX40 agonist ivuxolimab. This clonotype originated in an adult with an advanced solid tumor such as melanoma, head and neck, liver or kidney cancer. The gene calls are TRBV19 and TRBJ2-1, with a tentative D call TRBD1 (6 bases). The CDR3 bases are TGTGCCAGTAGTACTCAGGGGAATGAGCAGTTCTTC. Amino acids: CASSTQGNEQFF.